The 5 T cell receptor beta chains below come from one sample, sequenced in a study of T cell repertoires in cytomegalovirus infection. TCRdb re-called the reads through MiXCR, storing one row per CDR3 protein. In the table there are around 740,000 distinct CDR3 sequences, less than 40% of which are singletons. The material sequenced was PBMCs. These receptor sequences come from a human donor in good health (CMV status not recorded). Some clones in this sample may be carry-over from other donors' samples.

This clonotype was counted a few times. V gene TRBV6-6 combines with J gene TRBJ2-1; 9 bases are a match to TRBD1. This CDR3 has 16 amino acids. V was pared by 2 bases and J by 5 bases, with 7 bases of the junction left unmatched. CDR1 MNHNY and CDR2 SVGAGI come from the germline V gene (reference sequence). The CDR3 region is CASSYPGTGSNNEQFF. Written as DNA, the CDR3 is TGTGCCAGCAGTTACCCCGGGACAGGGAGTAACAATGAGCAGTTCTTC.

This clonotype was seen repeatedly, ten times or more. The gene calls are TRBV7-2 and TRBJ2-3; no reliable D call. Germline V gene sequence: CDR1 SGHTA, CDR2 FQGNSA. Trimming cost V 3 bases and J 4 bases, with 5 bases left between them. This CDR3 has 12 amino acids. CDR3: CASSFPPDTQYF. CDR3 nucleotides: TGTGCCAGCAGCTTTCCTCCAGATACGCAGTATTTT.

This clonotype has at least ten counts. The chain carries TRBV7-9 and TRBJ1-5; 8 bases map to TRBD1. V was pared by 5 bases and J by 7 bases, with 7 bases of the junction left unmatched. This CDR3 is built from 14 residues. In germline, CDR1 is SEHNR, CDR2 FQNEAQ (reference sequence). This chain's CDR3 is CASSLGTGRQPQHF. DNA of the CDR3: TGTGCCAGCAGCCTTGGGACAGGTAGACAGCCCCAGCATTTT.

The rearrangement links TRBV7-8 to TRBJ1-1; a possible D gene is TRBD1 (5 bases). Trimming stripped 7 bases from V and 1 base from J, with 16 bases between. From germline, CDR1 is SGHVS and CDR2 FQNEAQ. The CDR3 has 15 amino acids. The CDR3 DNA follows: TGTGCCAGCATGAAGGCTCCGGGGGAGAACACTGAAGCTTTCTTT. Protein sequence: CASMKAPGENTEAFF.

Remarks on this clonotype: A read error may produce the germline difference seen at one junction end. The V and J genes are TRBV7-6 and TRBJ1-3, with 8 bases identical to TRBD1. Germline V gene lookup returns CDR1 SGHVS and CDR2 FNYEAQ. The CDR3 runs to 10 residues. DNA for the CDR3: TGTGCCAGCAGCCCCGGACAGGGAGGATTT. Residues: CASSPGQGGF.